The sequence of this TCR beta chain was determined in a study of OX40 agonist ivuxolimab in advanced cancers. Study summary: A male proportion of approximately 80% was recorded, with mean age roughly 60 years and range roughly 23 to 79. Anti-PD-1, anti-PD-L1 or anti-CTLA-4 therapy given earlier was allowed, and roughly 40% had some.

Overall study results and limits: Antigens targeted by the expanded peripheral T cells were not determined.

Method: immunoSEQ multiplex PCR; TCRdb's copy keeps in-frame clones and lacks some. The table includes roughly 66,000 clones, roughly 80% detected once. As to this clone: Its antigen remains unknown.

This CDR3 has 15 amino acids. Germline V CDR1 and CDR2: SGHTS, YDEGEE. The junction had 7 bases not matched to a gene; V was cut back by 4 bases and J by 8 bases. The sequence was collected from an adult with an advanced solid tumor such as melanoma, head and neck, liver or kidney cancer. Here the sequenced sample was CD4+ or CD8+ T cells sorted from blood, taken in a trial of the OX40 agonist ivuxolimab. The V and J genes are TRBV5-8 and TRBJ1-4; 11 bases agree with TRBD1. Here the CDR3 DNA reads TGTGCCAGCAGCCCGGGACAGGGGGGAGAGGAAAAACTGTTTTTT. It encodes CASSPGQGGEEKLFF.